The 21 T cell receptor beta chains in this list originate from one sample, sequenced in a study of beta chain features in type 1 diabetes. The whole isolated RNA underwent reverse transcription, so sequencing captured expressed TCRB transcripts. Assay used: immunoSEQ multiplex PCR; TCRdb lists only in-frame clones, some missing. The repertoire holds 450,000 to 550,000 clones, 30% seen once, with about 0.065% in the top ten. Sequenced material: naive CD4+ T cells from blood. These receptors were taken from a man in his late teens or twenties in good health.

V usage is TRBV9 and J usage is TRBJ2-1, with a weak D call TRBD1 (6 bases). This CDR3 has 16 amino acids. Germline loops: CDR1 SGDLS, CDR2 YYNGEE. With 0 bases removed from V and 2 bases from J, the gap between germline ends came to 12 bases. The CDR3: CASSVGGGQTYNEQFF. CDR3 bases: TGTGCCAGCAGCGTAGGTGGCGGACAGACCTACAATGAGCAGTTCTTC.

This clone has only a few counts. The chain joins TRBV7-2 to TRBJ2-5; TRBD1 might be the D (6 bases). The germline gives CDR1 SGHTA, CDR2 FQGNSA. CDR3 size: 14 residues. The V end was cut by 1 base, the J end by 4 bases, with 10 bases between. CDR3 protein: CASSLERGTETQYF. For the CDR3, the DNA is TGTGCCAGCAGCTTAGAAAGGGGGACAGAGACCCAGTACTTC.

This clone was picked up a small number of times. The chain employs TRBV6-1 and TRBJ2-5, with 10 nucleotides matching TRBD1. The ends lost 5 bases at V and 2 bases at J; junction bases unmatched: 5. Looked up from germline, CDR1 is MNHNS and CDR2 is SASEGT. This CDR3 comprises 15 residues. As DNA, the CDR3 is TGTGCCAGCAGTCACCGGGACAGGGGACAAGAGACCCAGTACTTC. Its protein is CASSHRDRGQETQYF.

This CDR3 reads CASSPPVWDSYEQYF. In nucleotides, the CDR3 is TGTGCCAGCTCACCACCAGTATGGGACTCCTACGAGCAGTACTTC. V and J are TRBV18 and TRBJ2-7; no clear D. Per the germline V gene, CDR1 is KGHSH and CDR2 is LQKENI. V gave up 0 bases and J gave up 0 bases, with 9 bases separating them. The CDR3 length is 15 residues.

The genes are TRBV9 and TRBJ2-7; 12 nucleotides agree with TRBD2. This CDR3 has 17 amino acids. Germline-derived CDR1 and CDR2 are SGDLS and YYNGEE. Trimming at V came to 3 bases and at J to 2 bases, leaving 9 bases not matched to a gene. The CDR3 reads CASSAGLAGVFAYEQYF. The CDR3 DNA reads TGTGCCAGCAGCGCGGGACTAGCGGGCGTCTTCGCCTACGAGCAGTACTTC.

This chain joins TRBV2 and TRBJ1-3; D is ambiguous. V was cut by 4 bases and J by 0 bases, with 16 bases left in between. The CDR3 has 17 amino acids. The germline V gene encodes CDR1 SNHLY and CDR2 FYNNEI. The CDR3 spells CASSVLPGRSSGNTIYF. The CDR3 DNA sequence: TGTGCCAGCAGTGTTTTACCCGGACGGAGCTCTGGAAACACCATATATTTT.

V is TRBV25-1 and J is TRBJ2-7; TRBD2 agrees at 9 bases. The junction had 5 bases not matched to a gene; V was cut back by 1 base and J by 4 bases. The V gene's germline CDR1 is MGHDK and CDR2 SYGVNS. This CDR3 is built from 15 residues. Here the CDR3 reads CASSEFGSGSYEQYF. The CDR3 nucleotides are TGTGCCAGCAGTGAATTTGGTAGCGGGAGTTACGAGCAGTACTTC.

This chain joins TRBV30 and TRBJ1-5; 12 bases fit TRBD1. Trimming at V came to 0 bases and at J to 6 bases, leaving 12 bases not matched to a gene. Germline CDR1 is GTSNPN and CDR2 is SVGIG (reference sequence). The CDR3 contains 18 residues. Here the CDR3 reads CAWSVGDRGPLFGQPQHF. CDR3 nucleotides: TGTGCCTGGAGTGTTGGGGACAGGGGGCCCTTGTTTGGTCAGCCCCAGCATTTT.

V gene TRBV28 combines with J gene TRBJ2-7; 7 bases map to TRBD2. After removal of 5 bases from V and 1 base from J, the junction contained 5 bases not matched to a gene. The germline CDR1 and CDR2 sequences are MDHEN and SYDVKM. This CDR3 comprises 14 residues. CDR3 nucleotides: TGTGCCAGCAGTCCCAGCGGGAAGTCCTACGAGCAGTACTTC. Translation gives CASSPSGKSYEQYF. The full variable domain, rest sourced from reference TRBV28 and TRBJ2-7, is DVKVTQSSRYLVKRTGEKVFLECVQDMDHENMFWYRQDPGLGLRLIYFSYDVKMKEKGDIPEGYSVSREKKERFSLILESASTNQTSMYLCASSPSGKSYEQYFGPGTRLTVT.

This sequence joins TRBV4-2 and TRBJ1-4; no clear D. Trimming removed 0 bases at V and 0 bases at J, with 5 bases between. This CDR3 has 15 amino acids. Germline CDR1 reads LGHNA; CDR2 reads YNFKEQ. CDR3 in amino acids: CASSQDAATNEKLFF. CDR3 nucleotides: TGTGCCAGCAGCCAAGATGCCGCAACTAATGAAAAACTGTTTTTT.

This clone occurred a few times. This sequence joins TRBV9 and TRBJ2-4; D is ambiguous. The CDR3 has 14 amino acids. V gave up 0 bases and J gave up 5 bases, with 9 bases separating them. Germline V gene data show CDR1 as SGDLS and CDR2 as YYNGEE. CDR3: CASSVGPAENIQYF. CDR3 in DNA: TGTGCCAGCAGCGTAGGGCCGGCGGAAAACATTCAGTACTTC. The complete variable domain, with remaining parts taken from reference TRBV9 and TRBJ2-4, reads DSGVTQTPKHLITATGQRVTLRCSPRSGDLSVYWYQQSLDQGLQFLIQYYNGEERAKGNILERFSAQQFPDLHSELNLSSLELGDSALYFCASSVGPAENIQYFGAGTRLSVL.

The chain couples TRBV18 to TRBJ2-3; no firm D call. Trimming left V 1 base short and J 2 bases short, with 7 bases between. Germline V gives CDR1 KGHSH, CDR2 LQKENI. The CDR3 sequence is 14 residues long. CDR3 bases: TGTGCCAGCTCACCACAGGGTCCCACAGATACGCAGTATTTT. Translating gives CASSPQGPTDTQYF.

This clone was detected only a few times. This chain joins TRBV29-1 and TRBJ2-5; TRBD2 matches at 8 bases. V dropped 7 bases and J dropped 7; count of bases not matched to a gene: 14. CDR1 and CDR2 (germline): SQVTM, ANQGSEA. CDR3 length: 14 amino acids. The CDR3, as DNA: TGCAGCGGTGGGCTAGCGGGCTATGGAGGGACCCAGTACTTC. It encodes CSGGLAGYGGTQYF.

Only a few counts were recorded for this clone. Within the sample, other DNA sequences also encode this same CDR3. The CDR3 nucleotides are TGCAGCGTAGCGGGACAGGGTTACGAGCAGTACTTC. Translation gives CSVAGQGYEQYF. The V gene is TRBV29-1, the J gene TRBJ2-7, with TRBD1 matching over 9 bases. V shed 6 bases, J shed 4 bases, and the junction held 4 bases outside the gene matches. Germline CDR1 and CDR2: SQVTM and ANQGSEA. The CDR3 is made up of 12 amino acids.

The chain uses TRBV7-2 and TRBJ2-1; TRBD2 agrees at 10 bases. The CDR3 is 15 amino acids. V dropped 4 bases and J dropped 4; count of bases not matched to a gene: 4. The V gene's germline CDR1 is SGHTA and CDR2 FQGNSA. Here the CDR3 reads CASSWTSGAYNEQFF. CDR3 DNA: TGTGCCAGCAGCTGGACTAGCGGAGCTTACAATGAGCAGTTCTTC.

The J gene is TRBJ2-2, the V gene TRBV18; 7 bases fit TRBD1. In germline, CDR1 is KGHSH, CDR2 LQKENI. Losses at the gene ends were 3 bases for V and 7 bases for J; bases not matched to a gene: 8. The CDR3 is 15 residues long. The CDR3 here is CASSPYGQAGGELFF. CDR3 DNA: TGTGCCAGCTCACCCTATGGACAGGCCGGCGGGGAGCTGTTTTTT. Drawing the rest from reference TRBV18 and TRBJ2-2, the complete variable domain is NAGVMQNPRHLVRRRGQEARLRCSPMKGHSHVYWYRQLPEEGLKFMVYLQKENIIDESGMPKERFSAEFPKEGPSILRIQQVVRGDSAAYFCASSPYGQAGGELFFGEGSRLTVL.

This clone was counted a few times. J is TRBJ1-5 and V is TRBV28; D might be TRBD1 (5 bases). Trimming took off 7 bases at V and 4 bases at J, with 14 bases between the two ends. Germline CDR1 reads MDHEN; CDR2 reads SYDVKM. The CDR3 runs to 14 residues. In DNA, the CDR3 is TGTGCCAGCACCGACTGGCAGGGAAATCAGCCCCAGCATTTT. Amino acid sequence: CASTDWQGNQPQHF.

The genes are TRBV25-1 and TRBJ2-7, with 8 bases that match TRBD1. V lost 3 bases and J lost 6; bases outside the gene matches: 10. The germline gives CDR1 MGHDK, CDR2 SYGVNS. CDR3 size: 15 residues. DNA of the CDR3: TGTGCCAGCAGTGAGCCCAGACAGGGGAATAGCGAGCAGTACTTC. Protein product: CASSEPRQGNSEQYF.

The chain carries TRBV10-3 and TRBJ1-2; D perhaps matches TRBD1 (6 bases). CDR3 length: 14 residues. V lost 4 bases, J lost 0 bases, and 9 bases lay in between. Germline CDR1 is ENHRY and CDR2 is SYGVKD. Written as DNA, the CDR3 is TGTGCCATCAGTGCAGGACAGTCTAACTATGGCTACACCTTC. Translating it yields CAISAGQSNYGYTF.

This clone was seen more than once but under ten times. The CDR3 loop reads CSVGQSSPGEKLFF. For the CDR3, the DNA is TGCAGCGTTGGACAGTCGTCCCCAGGAGAAAAACTGTTTTTT. The rearrangement uses TRBV29-1 and TRBJ1-4, with TRBD1 as a possible D gene (5 bases). V was shortened by 4 bases and J by 8 bases, with 17 bases between the two germline ends. This CDR3 is built from 14 residues. Germline-derived CDR1 and CDR2 are SQVTM and ANQGSEA.

CDR3 sequence: CAWSVHGISYNEQFF. The DNA for the CDR3 is TGTGCCTGGAGTGTACACGGGATCTCCTACAATGAGCAGTTCTTC. J is TRBJ2-1 and V is TRBV30, with D maybe TRBD2 (5 bases). Trimming cost V 0 bases and J 0 bases, with 9 bases left between them. Germline V gives CDR1 GTSNPN, CDR2 SVGIG (reference sequence). The CDR3 runs to 15 residues. The full variable domain, with the rest looked up from reference TRBV30 and TRBJ2-1, is SQTIHQWPATLVQPVGSPLSLECTVEGTSNPNLYWYRQAAGRGLQLLFYSVGIGQISSEVPQNLSASRPQDRQFILSSKKLLLSDSGFYLCAWSVHGISYNEQFFGPGTRLTVL.